Described below is a single T cell receptor beta chain sequence and its context. The assay was immunoSEQ multiplex PCR, and TCRdb's table has in-frame clones only and misses some. Of around 500,000 clones in the sample, over 75% were seen once. V dropped 3 bases and J dropped 6; count of bases not matched to a gene: 1. CDR3 length: 15 residues. Germline V gives CDR1 KGHSY, CDR2 FQNENV. The data derive from a study of blood T cell repertoires in COVID-19. The wider study: In each case, the material was cDNA or gDNA derived from T cells, B-cell-depleted T cells, or PBMCs.

The TCR comes from a human donor in a cohort sampled during active COVID-19. The chain combines TRBV16 with TRBJ2-1; 14 bases are a match to TRBD2. The sample comprised peripheral blood. The CDR3, as DNA: TGTGCCAGCAGCCAGGGACTAGCGGGAGTCAATGAGCAGTTCTTC. It is translated as CASSQGLAGVNEQFF.